This is a list of T cell receptor beta chains from one sample in a study of blood T cells in healthy people across ages. TCRdb re-derived calls from the 5' RACE reads in MiXCR, one entry per CDR3 protein. The data contain approximately 900,000 distinct CDR3 sequences, approximately 49% of them singletons. Material: blood. The receptor source for this set is a man aged 25 to 40 in good health. Both conserved end residues are part of each CDR3. The D gene is left open where the match is weak. Rows give clone size only sometimes, using once, few, many, or a class for an expanded clone.

D: .; V: TRBV20-1; size: few; J: TRBJ2-3; DNA: TGCAGTGCAACCAGGACCGTCAGTCCGTCAGATACGCAGTATTTT; CDR3: CSATRTVSPSDTQYF
D: TRBD1; V: TRBV7-2; size: .; J: TRBJ1-2; DNA: TGTGCCAGCAGCCCTAGACAGGGTAGCTACTATGGCTACACCTTC; CDR3: CASSPRQGSYYGYTF
D: .; V: TRBV20-1; size: .; J: TRBJ1-2; DNA: TGCAGTGCTTTCCGACCCTCTAACTATGGCTACACCTTC; CDR3: CSAFRPSNYGYTF
D: .; V: TRBV28; size: .; J: TRBJ2-7; DNA: TGTGCCAGCAGCTTCGGCTCTTCGAGCTCCTACGAGCAGTACTTC; CDR3: CASSFGSSSSYEQYF
D: TRBD2; V: TRBV12-3/TRBV12-4; size: .; J: TRBJ2-7; DNA: TGTGCCAGCAGTATGCTAGCGGGAGGGCCCTACGAGCAGTACTTC; CDR3: CASSMLAGGPYEQYF
D: TRBD2; V: TRBV27; size: few; J: TRBJ2-1; DNA: TGTGCCAGCAGTTCGTCGGGACTAGCGGGGGGGGACAATGAGCAGTTCTTC; CDR3: CASSSSGLAGGDNEQFF
D: TRBD1; V: TRBV4-2; size: .; J: TRBJ1-5; DNA: TGTGCCAGCAGCCAGACAGGGGATGAGGGGGGACAGCCCCAGCATTTT; CDR3: CASSQTGDEGGQPQHF
D: .; V: TRBV27; size: many; J: TRBJ2-5; DNA: TGTGCCAGCGGACGCCAAGAGACCCAGTACTTC; CDR3: CASGRQETQYF
D: TRBD1; V: TRBV9; size: .; J: TRBJ2-1; DNA: TGTGCCAGCAGCGCGAGACCTAGCCCGGGACAGGGGCACAATGAGCAGTTCTTC; CDR3: CASSARPSPGQGHNEQFF
D: .; V: TRBV3-1; size: few; J: TRBJ2-7; DNA: TGTGCCAGCAGCCGCAGACCGAACCCCATCGACGAGCAGTACTTC; CDR3: CASSRRPNPIDEQYF
D: .; V: TRBV20-1; size: .; J: TRBJ1-1; DNA: TGCAGTGCTAGAGGGGGACTTCGGGCCACTGAAGCTTTCTTT; CDR3: CSARGGLRATEAFF
D: TRBD1; V: TRBV4-1; size: many; J: TRBJ2-7; DNA: TGCGCCAGCAGCCTGGGACAGGGCGTATCCGAGCAGTACTTC; CDR3: CASSLGQGVSEQYF
D: TRBD1; V: TRBV6-6; size: .; J: TRBJ1-2; DNA: TGTGCCAGCAGCGACCTGACAGGGGGCGGCTATGGCTACACCTTC; CDR3: CASSDLTGGGYGYTF
D: .; V: TRBV7-2; size: few; J: TRBJ2-5; DNA: TGTGCCAGCAGCTTCGACCGGGACCAGTACTTC; CDR3: CASSFDRDQYF
D: .; V: TRBV24-1; size: .; J: TRBJ2-1; DNA: TGTGCCACCAGTGGAGCTAATTCGGGCCGTAACAATGAGCAGTTCTTC; CDR3: CATSGANSGRNNEQFF
D: TRBD1; V: TRBV5-1; size: .; J: TRBJ2-1; DNA: TGCGCCAGCAGCCCCCGGACAGGGGGAGCTGAGCAGTTCTTC; CDR3: CASSPRTGGAEQFF
D: .; V: TRBV20-1; size: .; J: TRBJ2-7; DNA: TGCAGTGCTAGAGATCGGTCGGGGCAGAGGAGAACCACACTAGAGCAGTACTTC; CDR3: CSARDRSGQRRTTLEQYF
D: .; V: TRBV12-3/TRBV12-4; size: few; J: TRBJ2-3; DNA: TGTGCCAGCAGTTTGGACTCCCTCCGGGGAGATACGCAGTATTTT; CDR3: CASSLDSLRGDTQYF
D: .; V: TRBV28; size: .; J: TRBJ2-7; DNA: TGTGCCAGCAGTTTCCGGGACGGGAGAAATGAGCAGTACTTC; CDR3: CASSFRDGRNEQYF
D: .; V: TRBV12-5; size: .; J: TRBJ2-2; DNA: TGTGCTAGTGGTTTGTTCGTCAGCCTTCAGGGCGGCGGGGAGCTGTTTTTT; CDR3: CASGLFVSLQGGGELFF
D: TRBD2; V: TRBV6-2/TRBV6-3; size: few; J: TRBJ2-3; DNA: TGTGCCAGCAGTTACTCCATCGGGACTAGCGGCCCAGATACGCAGTATTTT; CDR3: CASSYSIGTSGPDTQYF
D: TRBD2; V: TRBV10-2; size: .; J: TRBJ2-7; DNA: TGCGCCAGCAAAAGTTCTAGCGGGGGCTACGAGCAGTACTTC; CDR3: CASKSSSGGYEQYF
D: .; V: TRBV30; size: .; J: TRBJ1-2; DNA: TGTGCCTGGGGTGGAGATAGGGGGTACTATGGCTACACCTTC; CDR3: CAWGGDRGYYGYTF
D: .; V: TRBV10-3; size: .; J: TRBJ1-2; DNA: TGTGCCATCAGTAGTATAGATAACTATGGCTACACCTTC; CDR3: CAISSIDNYGYTF
D: .; V: TRBV7-9; size: .; J: TRBJ2-2; DNA: TGTGCCAGCAGCTTAGCCACGTTGAACACCGGGGAGCTGTTTTTT; CDR3: CASSLATLNTGELFF
D: .; V: TRBV12-3/TRBV12-4; size: .; J: TRBJ1-2; DNA: TGTGCCAGCAGTTTCGAGGGGGGTAACTATGGCTACACCTTC; CDR3: CASSFEGGNYGYTF
D: .; V: TRBV7-2; size: .; J: TRBJ2-1; DNA: TGTGCCAGCAGCTTAGAGGGACTCGCCTACAATGAGCAGTTCTTC; CDR3: CASSLEGLAYNEQFF
D: TRBD1; V: TRBV4-2; size: once; J: TRBJ1-1; DNA: TGTGCCAGCAGCCAGGCTACCGGGACAGGGTCAAGGACTGAAGCTTTCTTT; CDR3: CASSQATGTGSRTEAFF
D: .; V: TRBV27; size: .; J: TRBJ1-5; DNA: TGTGCCAGCAGATGGACAGAAACCCAGCCCCAGCATTTT; CDR3: CASRWTETQPQHF
D: .; V: TRBV12-3/TRBV12-4; size: few; J: TRBJ2-7; DNA: TGTGCCAGCGGCGACAGCACTTACGAGCAGTACTTC; CDR3: CASGDSTYEQYF
D: .; V: TRBV11-2; size: once; J: TRBJ2-3; DNA: TGTGCCAGCAGACGGGGGGCCCGCACAGATACGCAGTATTTT; CDR3: CASRRGARTDTQYF
D: .; V: TRBV28; size: .; J: TRBJ2-1; DNA: TGTGCCAGCAGCCAACTCGGGACGGGGGGCTACGAGCAGTTCTTC; CDR3: CASSQLGTGGYEQFF
D: TRBD2; V: TRBV4-1; size: .; J: TRBJ2-3; DNA: TGCGCCAGCAGCCAAGTAACGAGCGGGGGGCCGGATACGCAGTATTTT; CDR3: CASSQVTSGGPDTQYF
D: TRBD1; V: TRBV20-1; size: once; J: TRBJ1-5; DNA: TGCAGTGCTAGAGATCAGGGGGCAAGCAATCAGCCCCAGCATTTT; CDR3: CSARDQGASNQPQHF
D: .; V: TRBV6-2/TRBV6-3; size: .; J: TRBJ2-5; DNA: TGTGCCAGCAGTTACCCCCCGGAGACCCAGTACTTC; CDR3: CASSYPPETQYF
D: .; V: TRBV5-1; size: .; J: TRBJ1-3; DNA: TGCGCCAGCAGCGTAACAGGGACCTCTGGAAACACCATATATTTT; CDR3: CASSVTGTSGNTIYF
D: TRBD1; V: TRBV4-2; size: few; J: TRBJ2-5; DNA: TGTGCCAGCAGCCACGGGTTGGACAGGGAAGAGACCCAGTACTTC; CDR3: CASSHGLDREETQYF